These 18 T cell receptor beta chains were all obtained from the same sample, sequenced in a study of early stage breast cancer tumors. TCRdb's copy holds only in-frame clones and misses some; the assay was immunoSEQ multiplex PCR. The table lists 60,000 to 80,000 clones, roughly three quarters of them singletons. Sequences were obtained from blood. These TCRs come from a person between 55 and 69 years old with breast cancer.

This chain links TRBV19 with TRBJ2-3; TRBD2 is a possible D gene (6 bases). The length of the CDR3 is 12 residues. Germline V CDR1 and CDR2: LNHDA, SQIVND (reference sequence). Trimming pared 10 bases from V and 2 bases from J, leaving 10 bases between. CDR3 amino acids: CAISGDTDTQYF. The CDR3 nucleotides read TGTGCCATTAGCGGAGACACAGATACGCAGTATTTT.

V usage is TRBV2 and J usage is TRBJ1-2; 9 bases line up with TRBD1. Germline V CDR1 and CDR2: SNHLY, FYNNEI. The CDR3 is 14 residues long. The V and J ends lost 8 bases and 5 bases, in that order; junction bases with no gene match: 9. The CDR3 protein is CASESGTGRYGYTF. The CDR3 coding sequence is TGTGCCAGCGAATCCGGGACAGGGCGATATGGCTACACCTTC.

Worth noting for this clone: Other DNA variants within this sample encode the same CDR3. The CDR3 DNA follows: TGTGCCAGCAGCTTAGGGAACAGTAATCAGCCCCAGCATTTT. Its protein product is CASSLGNSNQPQHF. J is TRBJ1-5 and V is TRBV7-9; unclear D gene. The CDR3 covers 14 residues. CDR1 is SEHNR and CDR2 is FQNEAQ in the germline V gene (reference sequence). Trimming removed 1 base at V and 4 bases at J, with 8 bases between.

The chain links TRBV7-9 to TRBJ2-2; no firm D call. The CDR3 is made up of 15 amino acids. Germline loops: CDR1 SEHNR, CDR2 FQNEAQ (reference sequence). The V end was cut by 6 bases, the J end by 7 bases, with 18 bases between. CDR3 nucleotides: TGTGCCAGCAGTCCCATATCCCAGCTTCTCGGGGAGCTGTTTTTT. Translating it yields CASSPISQLLGELFF.

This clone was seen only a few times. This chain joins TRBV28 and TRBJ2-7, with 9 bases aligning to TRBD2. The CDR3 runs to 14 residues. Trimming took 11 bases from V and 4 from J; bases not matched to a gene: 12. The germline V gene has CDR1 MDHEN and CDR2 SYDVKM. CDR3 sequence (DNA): TGTGCCTCAGGCGGGGGGGCCTCGAGGTACGAGCAGTACTTC. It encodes CASGGGASRYEQYF.

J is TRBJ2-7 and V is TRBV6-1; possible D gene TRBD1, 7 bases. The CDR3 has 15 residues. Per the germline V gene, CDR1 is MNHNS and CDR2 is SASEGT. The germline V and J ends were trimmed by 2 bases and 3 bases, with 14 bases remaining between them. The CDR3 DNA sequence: TGTGCCAGCAGTGAAAGAGGCAGGGGGGTCTACGAGCAGTACTTC. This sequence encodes CASSERGRGVYEQYF.

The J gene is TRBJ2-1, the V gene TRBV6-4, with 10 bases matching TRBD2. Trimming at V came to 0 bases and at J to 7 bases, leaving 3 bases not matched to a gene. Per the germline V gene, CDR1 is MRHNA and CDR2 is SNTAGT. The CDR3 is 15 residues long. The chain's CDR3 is CASSDSSGGANEQFF. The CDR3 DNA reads TGTGCCAGCAGTGACTCGAGCGGGGGGGCAAATGAGCAGTTCTTC.

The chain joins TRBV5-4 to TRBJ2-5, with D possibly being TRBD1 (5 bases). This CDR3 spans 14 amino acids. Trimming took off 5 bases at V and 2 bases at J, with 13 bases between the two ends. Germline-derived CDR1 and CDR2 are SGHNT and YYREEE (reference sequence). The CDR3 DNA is TGTGCCAGCAGATCATCAGGGATACAAGAGACCCAGTACTTC. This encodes CASRSSGIQETQYF.

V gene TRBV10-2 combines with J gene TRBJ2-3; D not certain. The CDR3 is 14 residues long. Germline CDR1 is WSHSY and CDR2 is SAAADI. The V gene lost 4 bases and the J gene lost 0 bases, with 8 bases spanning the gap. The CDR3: CASSVDLSTDTQYF. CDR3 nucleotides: TGCGCCAGCAGTGTTGACCTTAGCACAGATACGCAGTATTTT.

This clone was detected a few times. In DNA form, the CDR3 reads TGTGCCAGCAGTTTATGGTTTAGGGGGGCCTACGAGCAGTACTTC. This translates into CASSLWFRGAYEQYF. The chain joins TRBV28 to TRBJ2-7, with D tentatively TRBD1 or TRBD2 (6 bases each). The CDR3 is 15 amino acids. V shed 0 bases and J shed 2 bases, with 11 bases lying between them. Germline assignment: CDR1 MDHEN and CDR2 SYDVKM.

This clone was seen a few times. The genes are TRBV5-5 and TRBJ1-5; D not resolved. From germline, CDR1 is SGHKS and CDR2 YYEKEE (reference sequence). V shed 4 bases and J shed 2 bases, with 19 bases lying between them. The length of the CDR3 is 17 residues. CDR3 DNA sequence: TGTGCCAGCAGCGCTGTTTTATCGGGCCACCGCAATCAGCCCCAGCATTTT. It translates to CASSAVLSGHRNQPQHF.

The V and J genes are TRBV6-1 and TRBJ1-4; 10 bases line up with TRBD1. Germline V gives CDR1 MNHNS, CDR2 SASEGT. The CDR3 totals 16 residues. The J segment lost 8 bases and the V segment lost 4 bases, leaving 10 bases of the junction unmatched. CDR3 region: CASSGDGTGAGEKLFF. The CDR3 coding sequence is TGTGCCAGCAGTGGGGACGGGACAGGGGCGGGAGAAAAACTGTTTTTT.

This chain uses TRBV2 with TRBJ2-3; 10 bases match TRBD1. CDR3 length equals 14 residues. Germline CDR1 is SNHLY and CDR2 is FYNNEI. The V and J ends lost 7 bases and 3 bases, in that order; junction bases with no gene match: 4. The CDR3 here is CASKGQGSTDTQYF. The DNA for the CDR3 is TGTGCCAGCAAGGGACAGGGGTCAACAGATACGCAGTATTTT.

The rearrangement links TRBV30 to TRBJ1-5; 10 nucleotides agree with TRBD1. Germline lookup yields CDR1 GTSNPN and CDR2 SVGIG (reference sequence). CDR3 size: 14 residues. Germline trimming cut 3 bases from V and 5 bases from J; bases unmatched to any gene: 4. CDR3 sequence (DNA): TGTGCCTGGAGGACAGGGGGCCTCGATCAGCCCCAGCATTTT. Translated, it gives CAWRTGGLDQPQHF.

The CDR3 DNA sequence: TGTGCCAGTACCCTAGGGGACAGGAGGGGGACTAACTATGGCTACACCTTC. Residues: CASTLGDRRGTNYGYTF. J is TRBJ1-2 and V is TRBV19, with 8 nucleotides matching TRBD1. V was clipped by 7 bases and J by 0 bases; unmatched bases: 13. Per germline, CDR1 LNHDA and CDR2 SQIVND (reference sequence). The CDR3 loop spans 17 amino acids.

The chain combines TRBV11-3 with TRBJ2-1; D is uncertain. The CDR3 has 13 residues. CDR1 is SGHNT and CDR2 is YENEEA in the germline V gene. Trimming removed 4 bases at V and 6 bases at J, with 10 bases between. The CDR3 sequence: CASSSGRFNEQFF. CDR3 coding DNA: TGTGCCAGCAGCTCAGGACGGTTCAATGAGCAGTTCTTC.

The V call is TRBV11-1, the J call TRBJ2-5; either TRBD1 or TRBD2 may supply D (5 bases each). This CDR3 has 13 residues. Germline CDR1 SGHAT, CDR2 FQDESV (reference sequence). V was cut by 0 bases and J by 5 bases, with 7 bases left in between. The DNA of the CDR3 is TGTGCCAGCAGCTTAGCGGGGGTTGAGACCCAGTACTTC. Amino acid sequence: CASSLAGVETQYF. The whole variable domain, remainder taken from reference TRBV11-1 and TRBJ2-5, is EAEVAQSPRYKITEKSQAVAFWCDPISGHATLYWYRQILGQGPELLVQFQDESVVDDSQLPKDRFSAERLKGVDSTLKIQPAELGDSAMYLCASSLAGVETQYFGPGTRLLVL.

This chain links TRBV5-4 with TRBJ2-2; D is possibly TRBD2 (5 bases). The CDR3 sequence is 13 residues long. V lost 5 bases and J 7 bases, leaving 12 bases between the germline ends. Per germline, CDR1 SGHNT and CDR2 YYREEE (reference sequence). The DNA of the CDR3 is TGTGCCAGCAGTCCCAGAGAGGGCGGGGAGCTGTTTTTT. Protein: CASSPREGGELFF. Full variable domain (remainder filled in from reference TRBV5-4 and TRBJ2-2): ETGVTQSPTHLIKTRGQQVTLRCSSQSGHNTVSWYQQALGQGPQFIFQYYREEENGRGNFPPRFSGLQFPNYSSELNVNALELDDSALYLCASSPREGGELFFGEGSRLTVL.